A single sample gave rise to the 32 T cell receptor beta chains below, sequenced in a study of shared clonotypes between healthy human individuals. The repertoire was sequenced with immunoSEQ multiplex PCR; TCRdb's copy has only in-frame clones and lacks some. Among 2.3 million or so clones, over 85% were seen once, and the ten largest hold under 0.45%. The material sequenced was naive CD4+ T cells from PBMCs. Sample subset: CD45RA+ positively selected. The receptor set was obtained from a man aged 18 to 29 in good health. Some clones in this sample may be carry-over from other donors' samples.

The J gene is TRBJ2-3, the V gene TRBV5-1, with D unclear. In germline, CDR1 is SGHRS, CDR2 YFSETQ. This CDR3 comprises 15 residues. V lost 0 bases and J 2 bases, leaving 10 bases between the germline ends. The CDR3 DNA is TGCGCCAGCAGCTTGGTGCGTAGAGACACAGATACGCAGTATTTT. It yields the protein CASSLVRRDTDTQYF.

The rearrangement uses TRBV2 and TRBJ2-7; D is uncertain. The CDR3 runs to 12 residues. The germline V gene encodes CDR1 SNHLY and CDR2 FYNNEI. Trimming shortened V by 6 bases and J by 4 bases, and 10 bases separated the two germline ends. The CDR3: CASSPNRYEQYF. In DNA, the CDR3 is TGTGCCAGCAGCCCAAACAGATACGAGCAGTACTTC.

On this clone itself: Other nucleotide sequences in the sample specify the same CDR3. J is TRBJ2-7 and V is TRBV18; D not certain. Germline CDR1 KGHSH, CDR2 LQKENI. This CDR3 region has 14 residues. Trimming stripped 3 bases from V and 0 bases from J, with 9 bases between. The CDR3 DNA is TGTGCCAGCTCACCGGGGTCAGGCTCCTACGAGCAGTACTTC. Translating gives CASSPGSGSYEQYF.

The chain uses TRBV12-2 and TRBJ2-7; the table gives TRBD2 as D, unverified against the DNA. TRBV12-2 is a known pseudogene. The CDR3 is made up of 18 amino acids. The CDR3 sequence: CASSLGSGRGKSSYEQYF. CDR3 nucleotides: TGTGCAAGTTCTTTGGGTAGCGGGAGGGGAAAGAGCTCCTACGAGCAGTACTTC.

CDR3 protein: CASSHSLGGNYEQYF. The CDR3 DNA reads TGTGCCAGCAGCCACTCGTTGGGGGGAAACTACGAGCAGTACTTC. J is TRBJ2-7 and V is TRBV6-6, with TRBD2 as a possible D gene (6 bases). The V end lost 6 bases, the J end lost 3 bases, and 18 bases lay between the germline ends. The CDR3 totals 15 residues. The germline gives CDR1 MNHNY, CDR2 SVGAGI (reference sequence).

The chain combines TRBV18 with TRBJ1-4; D is perhaps TRBD1 (6 bases). Germline values: CDR1 KGHSH, CDR2 LQKENI. This CDR3 is 13 amino acids long. V lost 2 bases and J 7 bases, leaving 8 bases between the germline ends. The CDR3 DNA sequence: TGTGCCAGCTCACCAGGACAGATTGAAAAACTGTTTTTT. Its protein is CASSPGQIEKLFF.

This chain joins TRBV7-9 and TRBJ1-1; D ambiguous. V lost 1 base to trimming and J lost 4 bases, with 13 bases between them. The CDR3 loop spans 15 amino acids. Germline values: CDR1 SEHNR, CDR2 FQNEAQ (reference sequence). CDR3 in amino acids: CASSLDQAGGTEAFF. For the CDR3, the DNA is TGTGCCAGCAGCTTAGATCAGGCCGGTGGCACTGAAGCTTTCTTT. The whole variable domain, remainder taken from reference TRBV7-9 and TRBJ1-1, is DTGVSQNPRHKITKRGQNVTFRCDPISEHNRLYWYRQTLGQGPEFLTYFQNEAQLEKSRLLSDRFSAERPKGSFSTLEIQRTEQGDSAMYLCASSLDQAGGTEAFFGQGTRLTVV.

This clone was detected only a few times. This chain's CDR3 is CASSSSGRENIQYF. The CDR3 DNA is TGTGCCAGCAGCTCTAGCGGGAGAGAGAACATTCAGTACTTC. The gene calls are TRBV2 and TRBJ2-4, with 10 bases matching TRBD2. The V segment lost 6 bases and the J segment 7 bases; nucleotides outside the gene matches: 6. In germline, CDR1 is SNHLY, CDR2 FYNNEI. The CDR3 runs to 14 residues.

The chain has TRBV5-4 and TRBJ1-1, with a weak D call TRBD1 (5 bases). This CDR3 has 14 amino acids. V lost 4 bases and J 5 bases, leaving 15 bases between the germline ends. CDR1 and CDR2 from the germline V gene are SGHNT and YYREEE (reference sequence). The CDR3 loop reads CASSRPQGQTEAFF. The CDR3 DNA reads TGTGCCAGCAGCCGTCCTCAGGGTCAGACTGAAGCTTTCTTT.

The chain couples TRBV4-1 to TRBJ2-1; 7 bases match TRBD2. The trim removed 0 bases at V and 9 bases at J, leaving 8 bases unmatched. The CDR3 contains 15 residues. CDR1 is MGHRA, CDR2 YSYEKL, per germline. In nucleotides, the CDR3 is TGCGCCAGCAGCCAAGAGCGGGAGCGTCCTGGTGAGCAGTTCTTC. This codes for CASSQERERPGEQFF.

This clone was observed a single time. The V and J genes are TRBV28 and TRBJ1-6; no definite D call. This CDR3 contains 12 residues. CDR1 is MDHEN, CDR2 SYDVKM, per germline. Trimming left V 4 bases short and J 7 bases short, with 5 bases between. Here the CDR3 reads CASSWRNSPLHF. The CDR3 nucleotides read TGTGCCAGCAGTTGGCGGAATTCACCCCTCCACTTT.

Remarks on this clone: This same CDR3 is encoded by further DNA sequences in the sample. The rearrangement uses TRBV30 and TRBJ1-5; D is uncertain. Trimming cost V 3 bases and J 3 bases, with 12 bases left between them. The CDR3 length is 14 residues. CDR1 and CDR2 (germline): GTSNPN, SVGIG (reference sequence). The CDR3, as DNA: TGTGCCTGGAGCGGGTCCTACTCCAATCAGCCCCAGCATTTT. Translated, it gives CAWSGSYSNQPQHF.

Turning to this clone: Other nucleotide sequences from this sample produce the same CDR3. The rearrangement links TRBV28 to TRBJ2-5, with 8 bases aligning to TRBD2. V lost 3 bases to trimming and J lost 5 bases; unmatched junction nucleotides: 8. The germline V gene has CDR1 MDHEN and CDR2 SYDVKM. The CDR3 loop spans 15 amino acids. The CDR3 here is CASSLAGGRAETQYF. The CDR3 nucleotides read TGTGCCAGCAGTTTGGCGGGGGGCCGGGCGGAGACCCAGTACTTC.

The chain has TRBV5-3 and TRBJ2-7, with a possible D match to TRBD2 (5 bases). TRBV5-3 is an ORF, and what it does is uncertain. V lost 2 bases and J 6 bases, leaving 15 bases between the germline ends. The CDR3 extends over 14 amino acids. The CDR3: CARSFVTDSAEQYF. Here the CDR3 DNA reads TGTGCCAGAAGCTTCGTGACGGACTCCGCCGAGCAGTACTTC.

CDR3 nucleotide sequence: TGTGCCAGCAGCTTATACTTTAATTACGAGCAGTACTTC. It yields the protein CASSLYFNYEQYF. The rearrangement links TRBV7-3 to TRBJ2-7; D unresolved. CDR1 and CDR2 (germline): SGHTA, FQGTGA. V gave up 2 bases and J gave up 4 bases, with 9 bases separating them. CDR3 length: 13 residues.

The gene calls are TRBV7-8 and TRBJ1-6, with 7 positions matching TRBD1. Germline CDR1 SGHVS, CDR2 FQNEAQ. CDR3 length equals 18 residues. J was trimmed by 6 bases and V by 5 bases; bases with no gene match: 16. This CDR3 is CASSPRGRTGGLNSPLHF. The CDR3 DNA is TGTGCCAGCAGCCCACGGGGAAGGACAGGCGGACTTAATTCACCCCTCCACTTT. Drawing the rest from reference TRBV7-8 and TRBJ1-6, the complete variable domain is GAGVSQSPRYKVAKRGQDVALRCDPISGHVSLFWYQQALGQGPEFLTYFQNEAQLDKSGLPSDRFFAERPEGSVSTLKIQRTQQEDSAVYLCASSPRGRTGGLNSPLHFGNGTRLTVT.

The rearrangement joins TRBV14 to TRBJ2-7; D is uncertain. The CDR3 consists of 13 residues. V was trimmed by 7 bases and J by 0 bases, leaving 10 bases between them. The germline V gene encodes CDR1 SGHDN and CDR2 FVKESK. The CDR3 sequence: CASTPGFSYEQYF. The CDR3, as DNA: TGTGCCAGCACCCCGGGTTTCTCCTACGAGCAGTACTTC.

This chain joins TRBV11-3 and TRBJ2-5, with D uncertain. Trimming stripped 5 bases from V and 7 bases from J, with 17 bases between. The CDR3 has 14 amino acids. The germline V gene has CDR1 SGHNT and CDR2 YENEEA. CDR3 residues: CASSPRGQSGTQYF. CDR3 DNA: TGTGCCAGCAGCCCCCGAGGCCAGTCGGGGACCCAGTACTTC.

V and J are TRBV7-2 and TRBJ2-1; TRBD1 or TRBD2 may be the D gene (5 bases each). The V end was cut by 11 bases, the J end by 0 bases, with 11 bases between. Germline V lookup: CDR1 SGHTA, CDR2 FQGNSA. This CDR3 is 13 amino acids long. CDR3 protein: CAWERGSYNEQFF. The CDR3 DNA follows: TGTGCCTGGGAGAGGGGCTCCTACAATGAGCAGTTCTTC.

This rearrangement joins TRBV12-5 to TRBJ2-1; 10 bases fit TRBD2. The germline gives CDR1 LGHNT, CDR2 FRNRAP. This CDR3 spans 16 amino acids. V was clipped by 0 bases and J by 8 bases; unmatched bases: 7. As DNA, the CDR3 is TGTGCTAGTGGTTTGGTGATCAGCGGGAGGGCGGATGAGCAGTTCTTC. Translated: CASGLVISGRADEQFF.

The chain carries TRBV7-2 and TRBJ2-1, with a possible D match to TRBD2 (6 bases). Germline V gene data show CDR1 as SGHTA and CDR2 as FQGNSA. The CDR3 totals 15 residues. The V and J ends lost 3 bases and 9 bases respectively, with 18 bases between them. The CDR3 reads CASSFSGLPGGEQFF. Here the CDR3 DNA reads TGTGCCAGCAGCTTCTCGGGACTCCCCGGCGGTGAGCAGTTCTTC.

This clone came up a few times. Other nucleotide sequences from this sample produce the same CDR3. The chain links TRBV2 to TRBJ1-1, with D hard to call. V lost 3 bases, J lost 3 bases, and 5 bases lay in between. Germline-derived CDR1 and CDR2 are SNHLY and FYNNEI. This CDR3 is 12 amino acids long. CDR3 region: CASSDSYTEAFF. In DNA, the CDR3 is TGTGCCAGCAGTGACAGTTACACTGAAGCTTTCTTT.

The chain links TRBV29-1 to TRBJ1-3; 8 bases are shared with TRBD1. The germline CDR1 and CDR2 sequences are SQVTM and ANQGSEA. This CDR3 contains 16 residues. V was pared by 4 bases and J by 1 base, with 9 bases of the junction left unmatched. CDR3 bases: TGCAGCGTTGTTAGTCGACAGGGGTCTTCTGGAAACACCATATATTTT. This encodes CSVVSRQGSSGNTIYF.

This CDR3 reads CSVGEWGTGYTF. The CDR3 nucleotides are TGCAGCGTGGGGGAATGGGGGACAGGCTACACCTTC. V is TRBV29-1 and J is TRBJ1-2; D is perhaps TRBD1 (6 bases). Germline-derived CDR1 and CDR2 are SQVTM and ANQGSEA. V was pared by 6 bases and J by 8 bases, with 16 bases between. The CDR3 is 12 amino acids.

As concerns this clone: This CDR3 is also generated by other DNA sequences in the sample. The gene calls are TRBV28 and TRBJ1-5; 11 bases align to TRBD1. Unmatched junction bases numbered 7, after V lost 2 bases and J lost 7 bases. The CDR3 runs to 16 residues. Germline assignment: CDR1 MDHEN and CDR2 SYDVKM. CDR3 protein: CASSLGGTGGGQPQHF. The CDR3 bases are TGTGCCAGCAGTTTAGGAGGGACAGGGGGAGGGCAGCCCCAGCATTTT.

The rearrangement links TRBV18 to TRBJ2-5; D remains ambiguous. The CDR3 is made up of 14 amino acids. V lost 3 bases to trimming and J lost 0 bases, with 8 bases between them. Germline V CDR1 and CDR2: KGHSH, LQKENI. CDR3 DNA sequence: TGTGCCAGCTCACCCCGGGCCGACCAAGAGACCCAGTACTTC. This sequence encodes CASSPRADQETQYF.

V usage is TRBV6-5 and J usage is TRBJ1-4; 8 nucleotides match TRBD1. This CDR3 has 14 residues. Germline V gene sequence: CDR1 MNHEY, CDR2 SVGAGI. The ends lost 6 bases at V and 5 bases at J; junction bases unmatched: 5. The DNA of the CDR3 is TGTGCCAGCAGAGGGACAGGAAGAAATGAAAAACTGTTTTTT. Translated: CASRGTGRNEKLFF.

The chain combines TRBV7-8 with TRBJ2-7, with no clear D. Trimming took off 5 bases at V and 3 bases at J, with 14 bases between the two ends. Per germline, CDR1 SGHVS and CDR2 FQNEAQ. The CDR3 has 14 residues. Here the CDR3 reads CASSQRRTSYEQYF. CDR3 bases: TGTGCCAGCAGCCAGAGAAGAACCAGCTACGAGCAGTACTTC.

The chain employs TRBV5-1 and TRBJ2-1, with TRBD2 matching over 11 bases. The CDR3 length is 16 residues. Germline CDR1 SGHRS, CDR2 YFSETQ. The trim removed 4 bases at V and 9 bases at J, leaving 12 bases unmatched. CDR3 sequence (DNA): TGCGCCAGCAGCCCCGAGGTAGCGGGAGGGCCTGGTGAGCAGTTCTTC. Its protein product is CASSPEVAGGPGEQFF.

The gene calls are TRBV6-1 and TRBJ2-5; D possibly corresponds to TRBD2 (7 bases). This CDR3 contains 14 residues. CDR1 and CDR2 (germline): MNHNS, SASEGT. V was cut by 6 bases and J by 3 bases, with 14 bases left in between. The CDR3 protein is CASRPGGFEETQYF. The CDR3 nucleotides read TGTGCCAGCAGGCCGGGGGGCTTCGAAGAGACCCAGTACTTC.

V usage is TRBV7-8 and J usage is TRBJ2-1, with 7 bases fitting TRBD2. V dropped 1 base and J dropped 7; count of bases not matched to a gene: 16. This CDR3 spans 18 amino acids. CDR1 SGHVS and CDR2 FQNEAQ come from the germline V gene. In nucleotides, the CDR3 is TGTGCCAGCAGCTTAGGGTATTTAGGCGGGAGTTCGCGAAATGAGCAGTTCTTC. It encodes CASSLGYLGGSSRNEQFF.

The rearrangement links TRBV5-1 to TRBJ2-7; no firm D call. The CDR3 is 15 residues long. V gave up 1 base and J gave up 2 bases, with 13 bases separating them. Germline assignment: CDR1 SGHRS and CDR2 YFSETQ. The DNA of the CDR3 is TGCGCCAGCAGCTTGACCGGCGATGGTCCCTACGAGCAGTACTTC. This encodes CASSLTGDGPYEQYF.